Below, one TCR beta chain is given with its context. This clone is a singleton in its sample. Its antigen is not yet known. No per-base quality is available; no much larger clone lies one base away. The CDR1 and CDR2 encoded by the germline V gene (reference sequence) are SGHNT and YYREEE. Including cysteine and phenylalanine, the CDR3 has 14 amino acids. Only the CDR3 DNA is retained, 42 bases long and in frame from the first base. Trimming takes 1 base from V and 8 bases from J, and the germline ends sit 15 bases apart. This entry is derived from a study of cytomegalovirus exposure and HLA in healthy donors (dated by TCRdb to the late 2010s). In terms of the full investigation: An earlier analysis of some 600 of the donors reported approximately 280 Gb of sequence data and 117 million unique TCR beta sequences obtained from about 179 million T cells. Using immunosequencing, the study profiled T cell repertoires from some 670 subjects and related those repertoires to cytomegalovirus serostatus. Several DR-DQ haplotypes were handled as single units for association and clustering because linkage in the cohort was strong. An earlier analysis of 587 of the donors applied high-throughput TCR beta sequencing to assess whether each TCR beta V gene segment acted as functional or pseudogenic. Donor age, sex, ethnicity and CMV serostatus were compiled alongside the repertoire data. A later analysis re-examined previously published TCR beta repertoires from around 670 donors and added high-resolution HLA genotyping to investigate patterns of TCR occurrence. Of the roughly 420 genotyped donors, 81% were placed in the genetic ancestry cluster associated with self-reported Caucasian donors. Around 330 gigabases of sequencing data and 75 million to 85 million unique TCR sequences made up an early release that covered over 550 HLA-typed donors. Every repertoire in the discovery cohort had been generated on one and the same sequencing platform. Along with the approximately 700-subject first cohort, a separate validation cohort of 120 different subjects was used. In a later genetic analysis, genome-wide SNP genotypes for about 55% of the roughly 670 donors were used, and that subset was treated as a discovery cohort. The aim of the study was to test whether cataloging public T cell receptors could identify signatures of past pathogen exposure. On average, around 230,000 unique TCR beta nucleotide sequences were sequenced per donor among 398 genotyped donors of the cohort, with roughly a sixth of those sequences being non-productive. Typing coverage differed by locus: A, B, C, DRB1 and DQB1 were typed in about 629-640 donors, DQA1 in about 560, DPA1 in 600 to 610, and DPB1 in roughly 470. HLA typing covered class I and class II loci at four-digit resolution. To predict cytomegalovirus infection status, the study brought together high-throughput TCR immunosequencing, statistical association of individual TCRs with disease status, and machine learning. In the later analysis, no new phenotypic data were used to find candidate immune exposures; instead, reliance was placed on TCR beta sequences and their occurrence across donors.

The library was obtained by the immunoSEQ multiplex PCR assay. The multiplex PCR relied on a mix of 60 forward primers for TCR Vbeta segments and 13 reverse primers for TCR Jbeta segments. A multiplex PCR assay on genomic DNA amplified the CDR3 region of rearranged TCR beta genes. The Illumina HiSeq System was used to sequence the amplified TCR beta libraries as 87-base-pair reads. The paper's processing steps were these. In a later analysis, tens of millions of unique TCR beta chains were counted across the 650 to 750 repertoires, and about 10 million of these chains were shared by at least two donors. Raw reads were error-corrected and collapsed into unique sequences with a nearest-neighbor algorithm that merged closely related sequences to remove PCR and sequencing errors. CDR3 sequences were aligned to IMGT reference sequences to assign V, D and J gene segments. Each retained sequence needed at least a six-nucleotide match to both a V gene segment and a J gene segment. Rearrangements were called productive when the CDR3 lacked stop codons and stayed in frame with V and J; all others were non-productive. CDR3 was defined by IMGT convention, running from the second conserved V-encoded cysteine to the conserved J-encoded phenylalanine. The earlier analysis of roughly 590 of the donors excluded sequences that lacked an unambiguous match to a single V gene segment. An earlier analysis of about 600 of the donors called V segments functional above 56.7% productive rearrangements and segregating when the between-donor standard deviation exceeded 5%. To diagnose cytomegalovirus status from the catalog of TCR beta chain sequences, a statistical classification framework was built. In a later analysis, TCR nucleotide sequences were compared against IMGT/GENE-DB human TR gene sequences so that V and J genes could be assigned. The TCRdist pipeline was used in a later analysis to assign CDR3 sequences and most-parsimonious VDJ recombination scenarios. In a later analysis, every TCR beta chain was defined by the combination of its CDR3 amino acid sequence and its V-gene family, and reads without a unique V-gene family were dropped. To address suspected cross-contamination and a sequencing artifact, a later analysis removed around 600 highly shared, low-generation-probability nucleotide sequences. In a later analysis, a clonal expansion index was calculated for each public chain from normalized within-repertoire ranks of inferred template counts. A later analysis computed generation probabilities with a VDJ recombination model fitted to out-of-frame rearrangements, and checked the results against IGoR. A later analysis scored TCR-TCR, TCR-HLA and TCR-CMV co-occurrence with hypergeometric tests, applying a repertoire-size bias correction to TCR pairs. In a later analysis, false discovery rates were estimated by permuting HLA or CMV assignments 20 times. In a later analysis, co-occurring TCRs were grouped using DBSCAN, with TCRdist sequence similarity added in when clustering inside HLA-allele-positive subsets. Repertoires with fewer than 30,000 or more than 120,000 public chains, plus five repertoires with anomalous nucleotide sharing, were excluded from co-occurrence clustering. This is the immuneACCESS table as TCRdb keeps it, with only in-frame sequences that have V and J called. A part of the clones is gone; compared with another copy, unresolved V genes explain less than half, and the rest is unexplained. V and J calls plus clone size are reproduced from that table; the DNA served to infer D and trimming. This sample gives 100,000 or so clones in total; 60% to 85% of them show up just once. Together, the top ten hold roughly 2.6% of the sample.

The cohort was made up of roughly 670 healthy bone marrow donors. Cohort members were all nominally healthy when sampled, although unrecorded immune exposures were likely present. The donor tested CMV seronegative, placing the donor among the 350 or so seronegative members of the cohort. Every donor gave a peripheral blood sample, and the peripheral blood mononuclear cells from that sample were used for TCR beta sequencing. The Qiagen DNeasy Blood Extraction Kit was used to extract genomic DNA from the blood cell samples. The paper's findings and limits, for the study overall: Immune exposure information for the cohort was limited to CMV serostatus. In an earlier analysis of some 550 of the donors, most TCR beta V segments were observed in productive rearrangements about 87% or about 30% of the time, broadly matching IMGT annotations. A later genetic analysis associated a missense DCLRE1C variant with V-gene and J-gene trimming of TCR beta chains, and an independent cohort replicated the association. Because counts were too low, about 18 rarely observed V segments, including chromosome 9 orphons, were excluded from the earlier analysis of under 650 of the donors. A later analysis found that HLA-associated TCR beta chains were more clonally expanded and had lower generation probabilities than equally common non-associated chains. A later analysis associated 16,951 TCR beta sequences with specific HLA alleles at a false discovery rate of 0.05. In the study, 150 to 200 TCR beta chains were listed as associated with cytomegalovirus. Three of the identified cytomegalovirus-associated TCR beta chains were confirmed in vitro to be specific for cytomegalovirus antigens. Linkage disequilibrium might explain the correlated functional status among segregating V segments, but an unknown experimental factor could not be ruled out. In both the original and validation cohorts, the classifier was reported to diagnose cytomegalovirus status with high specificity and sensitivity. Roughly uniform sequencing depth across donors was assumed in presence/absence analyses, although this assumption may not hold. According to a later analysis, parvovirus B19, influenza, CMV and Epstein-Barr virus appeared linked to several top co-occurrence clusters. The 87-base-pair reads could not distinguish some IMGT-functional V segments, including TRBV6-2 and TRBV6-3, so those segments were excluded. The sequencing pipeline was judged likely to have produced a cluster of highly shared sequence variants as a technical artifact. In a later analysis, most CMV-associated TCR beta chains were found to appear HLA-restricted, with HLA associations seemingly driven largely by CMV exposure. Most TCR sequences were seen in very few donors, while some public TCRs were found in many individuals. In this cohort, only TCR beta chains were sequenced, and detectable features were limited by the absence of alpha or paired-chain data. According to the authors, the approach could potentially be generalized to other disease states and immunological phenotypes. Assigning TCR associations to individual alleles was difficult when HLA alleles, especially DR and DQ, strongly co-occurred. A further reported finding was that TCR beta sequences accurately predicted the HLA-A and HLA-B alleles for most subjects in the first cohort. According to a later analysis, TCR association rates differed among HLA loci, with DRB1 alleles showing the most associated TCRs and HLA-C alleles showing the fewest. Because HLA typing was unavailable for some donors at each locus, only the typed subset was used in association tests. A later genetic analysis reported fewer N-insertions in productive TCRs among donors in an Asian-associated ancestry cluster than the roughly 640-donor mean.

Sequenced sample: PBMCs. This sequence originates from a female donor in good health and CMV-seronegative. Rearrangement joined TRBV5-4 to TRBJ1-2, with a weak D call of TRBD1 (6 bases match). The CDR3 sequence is CASSLMGAQGGYTF. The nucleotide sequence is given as TGTGCCAGCAGCTTGATGGGTGCCCAGGGGGGCTACACCTTC.